Listed here are 21 T cell receptor beta chains from one sample, sequenced in a study of memory B cells and T cells in multiple sclerosis. TCRdb's table, derived via immunoSEQ multiplex PCR, lists solely in-frame clones and lacks some. The table records roughly 30,000 clones, roughly 82% of them present only once. CFSE-dim autoproliferating and CFSE-high non-proliferating T cells from unstimulated culture were sequenced separately. Fewer than 65 million CFSE-labeled PBMCs were cultured less than 8 days unstimulated, then replicate wells were pooled. For these receptors, no antigen is known. Sequencing was performed on PBMCs from blood kept in culture. The source is a human donor with multiple sclerosis.

This clone was picked up a small number of times. The chain is built from TRBV6-5 and TRBJ1-1, with D possibly being TRBD1 (5 bases). V was trimmed by 4 bases and J by 7 bases, leaving 16 bases between them. This CDR3 has 14 residues. CDR1 and CDR2 from the germline V gene are MNHEY and SVGAGI. The CDR3 protein is CASSSLRVGSEAFF. The CDR3 DNA reads TGTGCCAGCAGTTCCCTCAGGGTAGGAAGTGAAGCTTTCTTT.

There are a few counts of this clone. The chain couples TRBV28 to TRBJ1-4; no clear D gene. The CDR3 runs 13 residues. The V end lost 5 bases, the J end lost 13 bases, and 17 bases lay between the germline ends. The germline CDR1 and CDR2 sequences are MDHEN and SYDVKM. CDR3 nucleotides: TGTGCCAGCAGTCCCACGAATAATCGGGGACTGTTTTTT. Amino acids: CASSPTNNRGLFF.

The genes are TRBV9 and TRBJ1-1; the D is unclear. This CDR3 region has 13 residues. Germline CDR1 is SGDLS and CDR2 is YYNGEE. The germline V and J ends were trimmed by 0 bases and 6 bases, with 9 bases remaining between them. CDR3 region: CASSVAGSSEAFF. CDR3 nucleotide sequence: TGTGCCAGCAGCGTAGCGGGCAGTTCTGAAGCTTTCTTT.

This rearrangement joins TRBV5-1 to TRBJ2-6, with D perhaps matching TRBD1 (6 bases). The CDR3 is 13 residues long. Trimming removed 6 bases from V and 4 bases from J, with 8 bases in between. In germline, CDR1 is SGHRS, CDR2 YFSETQ. CDR3 bases: TGCGCCAGCACAGGGGCAGGGGCCAACGTCCTGACTTTC. Its translation is CASTGAGANVLTF.

This chain connects TRBV25-1 to TRBJ2-1; a possible D gene is TRBD1 (5 bases). The V gene's germline CDR1 is MGHDK and CDR2 SYGVNS. The CDR3 runs 17 residues. V was pared by 3 bases and J by 0 bases, with 15 bases between. Here the CDR3 reads CASSESRAKSSYNEQFF. In DNA, the CDR3 is TGTGCCAGCAGTGAGTCCAGGGCAAAGAGCTCCTACAATGAGCAGTTCTTC.

The chain uses TRBV2 and TRBJ2-7; D call uncertain. V was shortened by 5 bases and J by 3 bases, with 8 bases between the two germline ends. The CDR3 has 12 amino acids. Germline V CDR1 and CDR2: SNHLY, FYNNEI. CDR3 sequence reads: CASSRNSYEQYF. CDR3 DNA: TGTGCCAGCAGTCGGAACAGCTACGAGCAGTACTTC.

The chain carries TRBV12-5 and TRBJ2-1, with D perhaps being TRBD1 or TRBD2 (5 bases each). The CDR3 extends over 18 amino acids. V was clipped by 1 base and J by 4 bases, with 20 bases between them. CDR1 and CDR2 (germline): LGHNT, FRNRAP. The CDR3 bases are TGTGCTAGTGGTTTGGGTACCTCCTGGGACCACGATTACAATGAGCAGTTCTTC. This sequence encodes CASGLGTSWDHDYNEQFF.

The chain uses TRBV5-6 and TRBJ2-7, with 9 bases fitting TRBD2. Germline CDR1 reads SGHDT; CDR2 reads YYEEEE. J lost 3 bases, V lost 5 bases, and 6 bases had no gene match. The CDR3 is 14 residues long. CDR3 bases: TGTGCCAGCAGTGGTGGACTAGCGTACTACGAGCAGTACTTC. This codes for CASSGGLAYYEQYF.

The chain has TRBV2 and TRBJ2-1; D might be TRBD1 or TRBD2, each matching 5 bases. The CDR3 sequence is 13 residues long. Germline lookup yields CDR1 SNHLY and CDR2 FYNNEI. With 3 bases removed from V and 8 bases from J, the gap between germline ends came to 11 bases. CDR3 in DNA: TGTGCCAGCAGTGATAGTCGGGGCTATGAGCAGTTCTTC. Translated, it gives CASSDSRGYEQFF. Filled out from reference TRBV2 and TRBJ2-1, the complete variable domain reads EPEVTQTPSHQVTQMGQEVILRCVPISNHLYFYWYRQILGQKVEFLVSFYNNEISEKSEIFDDQFSVERPDGSNFTLKIRSTKLEDSAMYFCASSDSRGYEQFFGPGTRLTVL.

The chain recombines TRBV9 with TRBJ2-3; the D gene is possibly TRBD2 (6 bases). The CDR3 loop spans 15 amino acids. CDR1 is SGDLS and CDR2 is YYNGEE in the germline V gene. The V end was cut by 0 bases, the J end by 2 bases, with 10 bases between. The CDR3 loop reads CASSVDLAFTDTQYF. The CDR3 bases are TGTGCCAGCAGCGTAGATCTAGCGTTCACAGATACGCAGTATTTT.

V and J are TRBV15 and TRBJ2-3; D gene uncertain. Trimming cost V 1 base and J 3 bases, with 2 bases left between them. Germline CDR1 reads LNHNV; CDR2 reads YYDKDF (reference sequence). The CDR3 sequence is 12 residues long. The CDR3 sequence is CATSRVTDTQYF. The CDR3 DNA reads TGTGCCACCAGCAGAGTGACAGATACGCAGTATTTT.

The chain employs TRBV15 and TRBJ2-5, with 12 bases matching TRBD2. In germline, CDR1 is LNHNV, CDR2 YYDKDF (reference sequence). The CDR3 length is 19 residues. The junction had 17 bases not matched to a gene; V was cut back by 3 bases and J by 6 bases. In DNA, the CDR3 is TGTGCCACCAGCAGCCTAGGGCTTCTAGCGGGAGGGGTCGAGCAGACCCAGTACTTC. Translation gives CATSSLGLLAGGVEQTQYF.

This clone was observed a few times. The chain employs TRBV6-1 and TRBJ1-1; D unclear. CDR1 and CDR2 from the germline V gene are MNHNS and SASEGT. V was cut by 8 bases and J by 7 bases, with 11 bases left in between. This CDR3 has 11 amino acids. As DNA, the CDR3 is TGTGCCAGCTTGGACGTCCTTGAAGCTTTCTTT. It encodes CASLDVLEAFF.

J is TRBJ1-2 and V is TRBV29-1; D remains ambiguous. CDR1 is SQVTM, CDR2 ANQGSEA, per germline. V dropped 1 base and J dropped 1 base, with 10 bases sitting between them. The CDR3 is made up of 14 amino acids. The CDR3 region has the DNA TGCAGCGTTGAAGTCTCGGGATATAACTATGGCTACACCTTC. Translated: CSVEVSGYNYGYTF.

The chain links TRBV30 to TRBJ2-6; possibly TRBD2 for D (5 bases). V was trimmed by 2 bases and J by 4 bases, leaving 12 bases between them. This CDR3 contains 15 residues. Germline assignment: CDR1 GTSNPN and CDR2 SVGIG (reference sequence). The CDR3 here is CAWSMRASGANVLTF. CDR3 in DNA: TGTGCCTGGAGTATGAGGGCTTCCGGGGCCAACGTCCTGACTTTC.

The J gene is TRBJ2-5, the V gene TRBV7-6; 11 nucleotides line up with TRBD1. Trimming removed 4 bases from V and 5 bases from J; junction bases left unmatched: 3. The CDR3 spans 14 residues. Germline V lookup: CDR1 SGHVS, CDR2 FNYEAQ. DNA of the CDR3: TGTGCCAGCAGCTGGGGGACAGGGGGGGAGACCCAGTACTTC. Encoded protein: CASSWGTGGETQYF.

The chain combines TRBV5-1 with TRBJ2-1, with D possibly matching TRBD1 (6 bases). V lost 1 base, J lost 4 bases, and 12 bases lay in between. There are 15 residues in the CDR3. Per germline, CDR1 SGHRS and CDR2 YFSETQ. CDR3 residues: CASSLLGGEYNEQFF. The CDR3 bases are TGCGCCAGCAGCTTGTTAGGGGGAGAATACAATGAGCAGTTCTTC.

The chain has TRBV2 and TRBJ2-4; 9 nucleotides line up with TRBD2. The CDR3 runs to 18 residues. Germline values: CDR1 SNHLY, CDR2 FYNNEI. After removal of 3 bases from V and 5 bases from J, the junction contained 14 bases not matched to a gene. The CDR3 here is CASSERGGFGVPQNIQYF. The CDR3 DNA follows: TGTGCCAGCAGTGAGCGGGGGGGCTTTGGGGTACCTCAAAACATTCAGTACTTC.

This chain connects TRBV6-1 to TRBJ2-7; either TRBD1 or TRBD2 may supply D (6 bases each). Germline-derived CDR1 and CDR2 are MNHNS and SASEGT. The CDR3 sequence is 14 residues long. V lost 4 bases and J lost 5, with 15 bases in between. CDR3 loop: CASSALEGGHEQYF. For the CDR3, the DNA is TGTGCCAGCAGTGCCCTCGAGGGGGGCCACGAGCAGTACTTC.

This clone was found a few times. The chain couples TRBV28 to TRBJ2-7; D remains unclear. From germline, CDR1 is MDHEN and CDR2 SYDVKM. The germline V and J ends were trimmed by 7 bases and 0 bases, with 7 bases remaining between them. The CDR3 extends over 12 amino acids. CDR3: CASTISSYEQYF. In DNA form, the CDR3 reads TGTGCCAGCACTATTAGCTCCTACGAGCAGTACTTC.

This clone has just a few counts. V usage is TRBV4-1 and J usage is TRBJ1-2; D perhaps matches TRBD1 (6 bases). The CDR3 is 15 amino acids. V gave up 4 bases and J gave up 0 bases, with 12 bases separating them. Germline loops: CDR1 MGHRA, CDR2 YSYEKL. For the CDR3, the DNA is TGCGCCAGCAGCCCGATACAGGGTGCTAACTATGGCTACACCTTC. Translating gives CASSPIQGANYGYTF.